What follows are 23 T cell receptor beta chains derived from one specimen sequenced in a study of graft-versus-host responses after intestinal transplantation. Assay used: immunoSEQ multiplex PCR; TCRdb lists only in-frame clones, some missing. The sample has under 90,000 clones, less than 95% seen once. Their antigens remain unidentified. Here the sequenced sample was unstimulated CD4+ T cells sorted from spleen or lymph node cells, taken before transplant. Every receptor here comes from a human donor who was the organ donor for an intestinal transplant.

This sequence joins TRBV5-5 and TRBJ2-7; D might be TRBD1 (6 bases). Germline V gene lookup returns CDR1 SGHKS and CDR2 YYEKEE (reference sequence). Trimming shortened V by 1 base and J by 2 bases, and 7 bases separated the two germline ends. The CDR3 has 13 amino acids. The CDR3 DNA is TGTGCCAGCAGCTTGTGGGACACCTACGAGCAGTACTTC. This translates into CASSLWDTYEQYF.

The rearrangement uses TRBV7-3 and TRBJ2-5, with D possibly being TRBD2 (5 bases). The CDR3 sequence is 12 residues long. Per the germline V gene, CDR1 is SGHTA and CDR2 is FQGTGA. The V end lost 2 bases, the J end lost 10 bases, and 11 bases lay between the germline ends. CDR3 DNA: TGTGCCAGCAGCTTATCCCGGGGTATCCAGTACTTC. Its protein is CASSLSRGIQYF. Complete variable domain (other parts from reference TRBV7-3 and TRBJ2-5): GAGVSQTPSNKVTEKGKYVELRCDPISGHTALYWYRQSLGQGPEFLIYFQGTGAADDSGLPNDRFFAVRPEGSVSTLKIQRTERGDSAVYLCASSLSRGIQYFGPGTRLLVL.

The rearrangement uses TRBV29-1 and TRBJ2-7; tentative D call: TRBD1 (6 bases). V dropped 6 bases and J dropped 6 bases, with 15 bases sitting between them. The CDR3 runs 12 residues. CDR1 SQVTM and CDR2 ANQGSEA come from the germline V gene. CDR3 protein: CSVLEQGPEQYF. For the CDR3, the DNA is TGCAGCGTCCTCGAACAGGGACCCGAGCAGTACTTC.

The V call is TRBV14, the J call TRBJ2-7; 9 nucleotides line up with TRBD2. V trimming: 0 bases; J trimming: 2 bases; junction bases outside the gene matches: 8. The germline V gene encodes CDR1 SGHDN and CDR2 FVKESK. The CDR3 runs 17 residues. The CDR3 sequence: CASSQDKASGVPYEQYF. The CDR3 nucleotides are TGTGCCAGCAGCCAAGATAAGGCTAGCGGGGTACCCTACGAGCAGTACTTC.

This chain connects TRBV21-1 to TRBJ2-7; the table's D call, TRBD2, has no DNA check behind it. TRBV21-1 is assigned pseudogene status. This CDR3 region has 14 residues. CDR3 sequence: CASSKVVASYEQYF. The CDR3 coding sequence is TGTGCCAGCAGCAAAGTGGTAGCTTCCTACGAGCAGTACTTC.

The chain has TRBV18 and TRBJ1-1, with D possibly matching TRBD1 (5 bases). This CDR3 region has 14 residues. Germline assignment: CDR1 KGHSH and CDR2 LQKENI. The V gene lost 3 bases and the J gene lost 6 bases, with 14 bases spanning the gap. This chain's CDR3 is CASSPQGSFAEAFF. The CDR3 DNA sequence: TGTGCCAGCTCACCCCAGGGAAGTTTCGCTGAAGCTTTCTTT.

The V and J genes are TRBV19 and TRBJ2-5; the match to TRBD2 covers 9 bases. CDR3 length: 14 amino acids. CDR1 is LNHDA and CDR2 is SQIVND in the germline V gene (reference sequence). The trim removed 5 bases at V and 7 bases at J, leaving 8 bases unmatched. CDR3 amino acids: CASSSASGVGTQYF. The CDR3 DNA is TGTGCCAGTAGTTCCGCTAGCGGGGTTGGGACCCAGTACTTC.

This clone was detected only a few times. In DNA form, the CDR3 reads TGTGCCAGTAGTAGGGGTACTAGCGGGGGGGCAAAGGACAATGAGCAGTTCTTC. Its protein is CASSRGTSGGAKDNEQFF. The chain carries TRBV19 and TRBJ2-1, with 13 positions matching TRBD2. The CDR3 runs to 18 residues. Trimming removed 4 bases from V and 5 bases from J; junction bases left unmatched: 11. Germline V gives CDR1 LNHDA, CDR2 SQIVND (reference sequence). The whole variable domain, filled in from reference TRBV19 and TRBJ2-1, reads DGGITQSPKYLFRKEGQNVTLSCEQNLNHDAMYWYRQDPGQGLRLIYYSQIVNDFQKGDIAEGYSVSREKKESFPLTVTSAQKNPTAFYLCASSRGTSGGAKDNEQFFGPGTRLTVL.

The chain has TRBV4-1 and TRBJ1-4; 11 nucleotides line up with TRBD1. This CDR3 spans 16 amino acids. Germline trimming cut 5 bases from V and 0 bases from J; bases unmatched to any gene: 2. Germline-derived CDR1 and CDR2 are MGHRA and YSYEKL. Written as DNA, the CDR3 is TGCGCCAGCAGCAAGGGACAGGGGGCAACTAATGAAAAACTGTTTTTT. It yields the protein CASSKGQGATNEKLFF.

This sequence joins TRBV5-5 and TRBJ2-5; 7 bases map to TRBD1. V was clipped by 1 base and J by 6 bases; unmatched bases: 12. CDR3 length equals 16 residues. Germline CDR1 SGHKS, CDR2 YYEKEE (reference sequence). CDR3 sequence reads: CASSLRWTTGEKTQYF. The CDR3 coding sequence is TGTGCCAGCAGCTTGAGGTGGACCACAGGGGAAAAGACCCAGTACTTC. The variable domain in full, completed from reference TRBV5-5 and TRBJ2-5, reads DAGVTQSPTHLIKTRGQQVTLRCSPISGHKSVSWYQQVLGQGPQFIFQYYEKEERGRGNFPDRFSARQFPNYSSELNVNALLLGDSALYLCASSLRWTTGEKTQYFGPGTRLLVL.

This clone has a single count. This sequence joins TRBV6-1 and TRBJ1-2; D remains ambiguous. Germline CDR1 and CDR2: MNHNS and SASEGT. V lost 2 bases to trimming and J lost 4 bases, with 14 bases between them. This CDR3 has 15 amino acids. CDR3 bases: TGTGCCAGCAGTGAACGCCGGAGAGATCCCTATGGCTACACCTTC. Protein product: CASSERRRDPYGYTF.

On this clone: The germline gene is not matched at one end of the junction; a read error may be the cause. The rearrangement joins TRBV7-7 to TRBJ2-5; 8 positions agree with TRBD1. Germline CDR1 is SSHAT and CDR2 is FNYEAQ (reference sequence). The CDR3 is 16 amino acids. The CDR3 coding sequence is TGTGCTAGCAGCTTGGGTCCCTCAGGGGGCCGGGAGACCCAGTACTTC. The encoded protein is CASSLGPSGGRETQYF.

J is TRBJ2-2 and V is TRBV10-3; D is perhaps TRBD1 (6 bases). This CDR3 is 16 amino acids long. Germline V gene sequence: CDR1 ENHRY, CDR2 SYGVKD. V was trimmed by 4 bases and J by 2 bases, leaving 14 bases between them. CDR3: CAISGDTSLNTGELFF. In nucleotides, the CDR3 is TGTGCCATCAGTGGGGACACATCACTTAACACCGGGGAGCTGTTTTTT.

This chain uses TRBV20-1 with TRBJ1-1; D may be TRBD1 (5 bases). V was pared by 5 bases and J by 8 bases, with 9 bases between. The CDR3 spans 10 residues. CDR1 is DFQATT, CDR2 SNEGSKA, per germline (reference sequence). CDR3 sequence (DNA): TGCAGTGCTCCCCGACAGGAAGCTTTCTTT. This sequence encodes CSAPRQEAFF.

In this sample, this clone turned up once. V is TRBV5-4 and J is TRBJ2-2; TRBD1 agrees at 9 bases. This CDR3 has 16 residues. Germline V gives CDR1 SGHNT, CDR2 YYREEE (reference sequence). Unmatched junction bases numbered 7, after V lost 2 bases and J lost 5 bases. The CDR3 DNA reads as TGTGCCAGCAGCTTTGGGGACAGGGTACGAACCGGGGAGCTGTTTTTT. This encodes CASSFGDRVRTGELFF.

The gene calls are TRBV11-2 and TRBJ2-1; D gene ambiguous. Germline V gene data show CDR1 as SGHAT and CDR2 as FQNNGV. Trimming removed 2 bases from V and 2 bases from J, with 7 bases in between. The CDR3 totals 14 residues. This CDR3 reads CASSLFTAYNEQFF. In nucleotides, the CDR3 is TGTGCCAGCAGCTTATTCACAGCCTACAATGAGCAGTTCTTC.

The chain combines TRBV2 with TRBJ2-1; D is undetermined. CDR1 SNHLY and CDR2 FYNNEI come from the germline V gene. The CDR3 covers 12 residues. V was clipped by 5 bases and J by 7 bases, with 9 bases between them. The CDR3 region is CASSRITNEQFF. For the CDR3, the DNA is TGTGCCAGCAGTCGAATAACTAATGAGCAGTTCTTC.

The chain carries TRBV10-3 and TRBJ1-4, with 9 nucleotides matching TRBD1. Germline V gene sequence: CDR1 ENHRY, CDR2 SYGVKD. The CDR3 length is 14 residues. The ends lost 3 bases at V and 8 bases at J; junction bases unmatched: 4. The CDR3 protein is CAISENDRGEKLFF. CDR3 in DNA: TGTGCCATCAGTGAAAACGACAGGGGGGAAAAACTGTTTTTT.

This chain links TRBV7-3 with TRBJ2-3; D is perhaps TRBD2 (5 bases). CDR3 length: 15 amino acids. Trimming took 1 base from V and 4 from J, leaving 12 bases between them. CDR1 and CDR2 from the germline V gene are SGHTA and FQGTGA. The CDR3 sequence: CASSLMSASSDTQYF. The CDR3, as DNA: TGTGCCAGCAGCTTAATGTCGGCTAGCTCAGATACGCAGTATTTT.

V gene TRBV5-1 combines with J gene TRBJ2-7; 9 nucleotides line up with TRBD1. CDR1 and CDR2 (germline): SGHRS, YFSETQ. This CDR3 region has 14 residues. V was pared by 4 bases and J by 2 bases, with 4 bases of the junction left unmatched. In DNA, the CDR3 is TGCGCCAGCAGCGCGGGACAGGGACCCTACGAGCAGTACTTC. The encoded protein is CASSAGQGPYEQYF.

This chain joins TRBV5-4 and TRBJ2-5; D remains unclear. V lost 3 bases and J lost 2, with 2 bases in between. The CDR3 is made up of 11 amino acids. Germline V gene sequence: CDR1 SGHNT, CDR2 YYREEE (reference sequence). CDR3 in DNA: TGTGCCAGCAGCTCGCAAGAGACCCAGTACTTC. It is translated as CASSSQETQYF.

A word on this clone: An end of the junction differs from the germline gene, which may be a read error. The chain is built from TRBV7-3 and TRBJ2-1; D perhaps matches TRBD1 (6 bases). This CDR3 has 16 residues. Per the germline V gene, CDR1 is SGHTA and CDR2 is FQGTGA. Here the CDR3 reads CASSLKAWGPDNERFF. CDR3 sequence (DNA): TGTGCCAGCAGCTTAAAGGCGTGGGGGCCAGACAATGAGCGGTTCTTC. The variable domain in full, completed from reference TRBV7-3 and TRBJ2-1, reads GAGVSQTPSNKVTEKGKYVELRCDPISGHTALYWYRQSLGQGPEFLIYFQGTGAADDSGLPNDRFFAVRPEGSVSTLKIQRTERGDSAVYLCASSLKAWGPDNERFFGPGTRLTVL.

The CDR3 DNA reads TGTGCCAGCAGCTTAACGAGGGGGGGAGGCTACACCTTC. Translated, it gives CASSLTRGGGYTF. The V call is TRBV7-3, the J call TRBJ1-2, with a tentative D call TRBD1 (6 bases). Per the germline V gene, CDR1 is SGHTA and CDR2 is FQGTGA. V gave up 0 bases and J gave up 8 bases, with 10 bases separating them. The CDR3 loop spans 13 amino acids.